These 19 T cell receptor beta chains originate from one sample sequenced in a study of cytomegalovirus exposure and HLA in healthy donors. Libraries were prepared by immunoSEQ multiplex PCR; TCRdb keeps only in-frame clonotypes and omits some of them. The repertoire holds more than 95,000 clones, roughly 86% seen once, with over 4% in the top ten. Sequenced: PBMCs. The origin of the receptors is a man aged 18 to 29 in good health and CMV-seronegative.

The chain employs TRBV10-3 and TRBJ1-6; D is undetermined. CDR1 and CDR2 (germline): ENHRY, SYGVKD. V lost 5 bases and J 8 bases, leaving 13 bases between the germline ends. The CDR3 has 14 amino acids. CDR3 protein: CAISRGFPDSPLHF. As DNA, the CDR3 is TGTGCCATCAGTCGGGGATTTCCCGATTCACCCCTCCACTTT.

The chain couples TRBV5-4 to TRBJ1-5; 8 bases map to TRBD1. The CDR3 has 15 residues. With V trimmed by 6 bases and J by 3 bases, 8 bases remained unmatched. Germline lookup yields CDR1 SGHNT and CDR2 YYREEE (reference sequence). CDR3 sequence: CASISLDRDNQPQHF. The CDR3 coding sequence is TGTGCCAGCATCTCTTTGGACAGGGACAATCAGCCCCAGCATTTT. Drawing the rest from reference TRBV5-4 and TRBJ1-5, the complete variable domain is ETGVTQSPTHLIKTRGQQVTLRCSSQSGHNTVSWYQQALGQGPQFIFQYYREEENGRGNFPPRFSGLQFPNYSSELNVNALELDDSALYLCASISLDRDNQPQHFGDGTRLSIL.

This clone was picked up one time. The CDR3 is CASLASGRGEDTQYF. The CDR3 DNA follows: TGTGCCAGCCTAGCTAGCGGGAGGGGGGAAGATACGCAGTATTTT. The V gene is TRBV5-4, the J gene TRBJ2-3; 12 bases fit TRBD2. The germline CDR1 and CDR2 sequences are SGHNT and YYREEE (reference sequence). V lost 7 bases, J lost 5 bases, and 8 bases stayed unmatched. This CDR3 comprises 15 residues.

The gene calls are TRBV7-8 and TRBJ2-1; D perhaps matches TRBD2 (5 bases). The CDR3 extends over 12 amino acids. Between the trimmed V and J ends, which lost 2 bases and 7 bases, there was a span of 6 bases. CDR1 and CDR2 from the germline V gene are SGHVS and FQNEAQ. The CDR3 DNA follows: TGTGCCAGCAGCTTATGGAGGAATGAGCAGTTCTTC. Its protein is CASSLWRNEQFF. Supplemented by reference TRBV7-8 and TRBJ2-1, the full variable domain reads GAGVSQSPRYKVAKRGQDVALRCDPISGHVSLFWYQQALGQGPEFLTYFQNEAQLDKSGLPSDRFFAERPEGSVSTLKIQRTQQEDSAVYLCASSLWRNEQFFGPGTRLTVL.

In DNA form, the CDR3 reads TGTGCCAGCAGCCAAGACAGAGCTAACTATGGCTACACCTTC. This codes for CASSQDRANYGYTF. The chain joins TRBV11-2 to TRBJ1-2; a weak D match, TRBD1 (5 bases). CDR1 and CDR2 (germline): SGHAT, FQNNGV. V lost 5 bases to trimming and J lost 0 bases, with 10 bases between them. The CDR3 is made up of 14 amino acids.

DNA of the CDR3: TGTGCCAGCAGCTTAACCAGGGACTACGAGCAGTACTTC. Amino acids: CASSLTRDYEQYF. The chain has TRBV7-7 and TRBJ2-7; possibly TRBD1 for D (5 bases). Germline loops: CDR1 SSHAT, CDR2 FNYEAQ (reference sequence). Trimming took 2 bases from V and 3 from J, leaving 8 bases between them. This CDR3 contains 13 residues.

The chain has TRBV9 and TRBJ2-1; no reliable D call. The CDR3 length is 15 residues. The germline CDR1 and CDR2 sequences are SGDLS and YYNGEE. Trimming cost V 4 bases and J 0 bases, with 11 bases left between them. CDR3 bases: TGTGCCAGCAGCCTTACTACGAGCTCCTACAATGAGCAGTTCTTC. It specifies CASSLTTSSYNEQFF.

The rearrangement uses TRBV5-4 and TRBJ2-3; TRBD2 matches 12 bases. The trim removed 1 base at V and 4 bases at J, leaving 1 base unmatched. The CDR3 runs to 15 residues. Germline V lookup: CDR1 SGHNT, CDR2 YYREEE (reference sequence). This CDR3 is CASSLTSGGSDTQYF. In nucleotides, the CDR3 is TGTGCCAGCAGCTTGACTAGCGGGGGGTCAGATACGCAGTATTTT.

The CDR3, as DNA: TGCGCCAGCAGCCAGATGGGACCCGGGGGGATGGAAAAACTGTTTTTT. It encodes CASSQMGPGGMEKLFF. The chain joins TRBV4-1 to TRBJ1-4, with D perhaps matching TRBD1 (5 bases). Germline CDR1 is MGHRA and CDR2 is YSYEKL. V was cut by 3 bases and J by 8 bases, with 19 bases left in between. The CDR3 contains 16 residues.

The rearrangement links TRBV4-2 to TRBJ2-1; D is perhaps TRBD2 (5 bases). Germline V CDR1 and CDR2: LGHNA, YNFKEQ. Trimming left V 1 base short and J 8 bases short, with 27 bases between. The CDR3 has 19 residues. CDR3 region: CASSQAVAGGSLIIYEQFF. As DNA, the CDR3 is TGTGCCAGCAGCCAAGCAGTTGCCGGCGGGTCCCTCATAATTTATGAGCAGTTCTTC.

This clone was recorded only once. This sequence joins TRBV7-2 and TRBJ2-7, with TRBD2 as a possible D gene (5 bases). Germline V CDR1 and CDR2: SGHTA, FQGNSA. Trimming pared 5 bases from V and 3 bases from J, leaving 11 bases between. This CDR3 comprises 13 residues. CDR3 amino acids: CASSPTGFYEQYF. The CDR3 DNA is TGTGCCAGCAGCCCAACGGGGTTCTACGAGCAGTACTTC.

V is TRBV29-1 and J is TRBJ1-1; D unresolved. This CDR3 region has 13 residues. V was trimmed by 6 bases and J by 0 bases, leaving 11 bases between them. Per germline, CDR1 SQVTM and CDR2 ANQGSEA. CDR3 sequence: CSVGRELNTEAFF. CDR3 sequence (DNA): TGCAGCGTGGGGAGAGAATTGAACACTGAAGCTTTCTTT. Based on the CDR3 plus reference TRBV29-1 and TRBJ1-1, the full variable domain is SAVISQKPSRDICQRGTSLTIQCQVDSQVTMMFWYRQQPGQSLTLIATANQGSEATYESGFVIDKFPISRPNLTFSTLTVSNMSPEDSSIYLCSVGRELNTEAFFGQGTRLTVV.

This chain connects TRBV2 to TRBJ1-4; 9 bases match TRBD1. Germline V CDR1 and CDR2: SNHLY, FYNNEI. The CDR3 is 14 amino acids. The V and J ends lost 6 bases and 15 bases, in that order; junction bases with no gene match: 14. The CDR3 DNA sequence: TGTGCCAGCAGCCTACCGGGACAGGGTTCACTAGTGTTTTTT. Encoded protein: CASSLPGQGSLVFF.

V gene TRBV4-2 combines with J gene TRBJ1-1; 11 bases align to TRBD1. The ends lost 0 bases at V and 4 bases at J; junction bases unmatched: 1. The germline gives CDR1 LGHNA, CDR2 YNFKEQ. This CDR3 spans 15 amino acids. The CDR3 region is CASSQEGTGGTEAFF. In DNA, the CDR3 is TGTGCCAGCAGCCAAGAGGGGACAGGGGGCACTGAAGCTTTCTTT.

The V and J genes are TRBV5-4 and TRBJ1-2, with 8 bases identical to TRBD1. The J segment lost 2 bases and the V segment lost 3 bases, leaving 9 bases of the junction unmatched. Germline V lookup: CDR1 SGHNT, CDR2 YYREEE (reference sequence). This CDR3 is 16 amino acids long. CDR3 region: CASSWGGQETNYGYTF. The CDR3, as DNA: TGTGCCAGCAGCTGGGGGGGACAGGAGACAAACTATGGCTACACCTTC.

The chain couples TRBV30 to TRBJ1-3; possibly TRBD1 for D (6 bases). The germline V and J ends were trimmed by 3 bases and 2 bases, with 17 bases remaining between them. CDR1 and CDR2 from the germline V gene are GTSNPN and SVGIG (reference sequence). The CDR3 has 16 residues. The CDR3 loop is CAWSPLVPGAGNTIYF. CDR3 DNA sequence: TGTGCCTGGAGCCCGCTCGTCCCAGGGGCTGGAAACACCATATATTTT.

The CDR3 sequence is CASSGQRVKNNEQFF. The CDR3 region has the DNA TGTGCCAGCAGTGGACAGAGGGTTAAAAACAATGAGCAGTTCTTC. V and J are TRBV27 and TRBJ2-1, with D perhaps TRBD1 (6 bases). Trimming removed 5 bases at V and 5 bases at J, with 16 bases between. Per germline, CDR1 MNHEY and CDR2 SMNVEV (reference sequence). This CDR3 has 15 amino acids.

This chain uses TRBV30 with TRBJ1-1, with TRBD1 identical over 8 bases. CDR1 and CDR2 from the germline V gene are GTSNPN and SVGIG (reference sequence). V lost 3 bases to trimming and J lost 1 base; unmatched junction nucleotides: 4. This CDR3 region has 14 residues. This CDR3 is CAWRGQATNTEAFF. The DNA of the CDR3 is TGTGCCTGGAGGGGACAGGCGACGAACACTGAAGCTTTCTTT.

The CDR3 loop reads CASSRDRFERQPQHF. CDR3 coding DNA: TGTGCCAGCAGCCGGGACAGGTTCGAGCGTCAGCCCCAGCATTTT. The chain recombines TRBV27 with TRBJ1-5, with 8 bases fitting TRBD1. Germline V lookup: CDR1 MNHEY, CDR2 SMNVEV (reference sequence). Losses at the gene ends were 6 bases for V and 6 bases for J; bases not matched to a gene: 10. The CDR3 contains 15 residues.